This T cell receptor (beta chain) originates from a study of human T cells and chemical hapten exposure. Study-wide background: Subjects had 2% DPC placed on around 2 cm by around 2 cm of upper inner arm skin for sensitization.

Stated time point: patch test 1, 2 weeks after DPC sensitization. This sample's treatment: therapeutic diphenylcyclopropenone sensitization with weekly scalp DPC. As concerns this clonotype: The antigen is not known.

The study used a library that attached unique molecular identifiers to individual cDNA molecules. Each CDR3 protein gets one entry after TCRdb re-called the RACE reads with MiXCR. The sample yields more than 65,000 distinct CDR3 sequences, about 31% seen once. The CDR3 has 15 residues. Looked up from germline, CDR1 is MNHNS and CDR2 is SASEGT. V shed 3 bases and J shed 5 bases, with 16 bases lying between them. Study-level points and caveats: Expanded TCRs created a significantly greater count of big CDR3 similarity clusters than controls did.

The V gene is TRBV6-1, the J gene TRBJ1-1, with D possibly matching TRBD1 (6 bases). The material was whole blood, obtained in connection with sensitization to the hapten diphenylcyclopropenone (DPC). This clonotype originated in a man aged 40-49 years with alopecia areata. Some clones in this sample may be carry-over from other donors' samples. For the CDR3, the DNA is TGTGCCAGCAGTGAGAGGGACCGAGGGGGGACTGAAGCTTTCTTT. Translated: CASSERDRGGTEAFF.